This entry lists 32 T cell receptor beta chains sequenced from one sample in a study of Ad26.COV2.S vaccination and SARS-CoV-2 variants. TCRdb's copy holds only in-frame clones and misses some; the assay was immunoSEQ multiplex PCR. The sample yields 380,000 or so clones, around four fifths seen once. Treatment described: approximately 18 received Ad26.COV2.S at low or high dose, single or two shots; 5 received placebo; per-sample allocation not given. Sampling happened 63 days after the first vaccine or placebo injection. This sample comprised peripheral blood, obtained in a trial of Ad26.COV2.S vaccine versus placebo. These receptors were taken from a person aged 18 to 59 who received the Ad26.COV2.S COVID-19 vaccine or a placebo.

V is TRBV5-1 and J is TRBJ2-7; 8 bases match TRBD2. The trim removed 2 bases at V and 2 bases at J, leaving 9 bases unmatched. Germline CDR1 SGHRS, CDR2 YFSETQ. The CDR3 runs 16 residues. CDR3 sequence: CASSLGGGRFAYEQYF. CDR3 in DNA: TGCGCCAGCAGCTTAGGAGGCGGGAGGTTCGCCTACGAGCAGTACTTC.

This clone has a single count. Other DNA sequences from this sample encode an identical CDR3 as well. The V and J genes are TRBV11-2 and TRBJ1-1; possibly TRBD1 for D (5 bases). Germline V CDR1 and CDR2: SGHAT, FQNNGV. Trimming stripped 5 bases from V and 0 bases from J, with 13 bases between. The CDR3 contains 15 residues. CDR3 region: CASSPWTSMNTEAFF. As DNA, the CDR3 is TGTGCCAGCAGCCCTTGGACAAGTATGAACACTGAAGCTTTCTTT.

This chain connects TRBV19 to TRBJ2-1; tentative D call: TRBD2 (7 bases). Germline V gives CDR1 LNHDA, CDR2 SQIVND (reference sequence). V lost 3 bases and J lost 7, with 16 bases in between. The CDR3 loop spans 15 amino acids. This CDR3 reads CASSMRGGKLNEQFF. DNA of the CDR3: TGTGCCAGTAGTATGAGGGGGGGCAAGCTTAATGAGCAGTTCTTC. The whole variable domain, filled in from reference TRBV19 and TRBJ2-1, reads DGGITQSPKYLFRKEGQNVTLSCEQNLNHDAMYWYRQDPGQGLRLIYYSQIVNDFQKGDIAEGYSVSREKKESFPLTVTSAQKNPTAFYLCASSMRGGKLNEQFFGPGTRLTVL.

This clone was recorded only once. V gene TRBV11-2 combines with J gene TRBJ2-1; D remains ambiguous. V lost 5 bases to trimming and J lost 0 bases, with 11 bases between them. The germline V gene encodes CDR1 SGHAT and CDR2 FQNNGV. This CDR3 contains 15 residues. CDR3 loop: CASSRRLSSYNEQFF. In DNA, the CDR3 is TGTGCCAGCAGCCGGAGACTTAGCTCCTACAATGAGCAGTTCTTC.

V and J are TRBV7-9 and TRBJ2-3, with D unclear. CDR3 length: 15 amino acids. CDR1 and CDR2 from the germline V gene are SEHNR and FQNEAQ (reference sequence). Deletions cut 8 bases from V and 1 base from J, with 16 bases between. The CDR3 protein is CASSGQFLGTDTQYF. The CDR3 region has the DNA TGTGCCAGCTCGGGTCAATTTTTGGGCACAGATACGCAGTATTTT.

There are a few counts of this clone. Other nucleotide sequences from this sample produce the same CDR3. This sequence joins TRBV7-2 and TRBJ1-6; D uncertain. The CDR3 sequence is 16 residues long. Trimming took 5 bases from V and 1 from J, leaving 12 bases between them. Germline V gene sequence: CDR1 SGHTA, CDR2 FQGNSA. As DNA, the CDR3 is TGTGCCAGCAGCCCGAGGACGGTTTCCTATAATTCACCCCTCCACTTT. Protein product: CASSPRTVSYNSPLHF.

V and J are TRBV5-1 and TRBJ2-5; TRBD1 agrees at 7 bases. The CDR3 is made up of 14 amino acids. Trimming took 5 bases from V and 5 from J; bases not matched to a gene: 9. Germline V CDR1 and CDR2: SGHRS, YFSETQ. CDR3 protein: CASSPRGLEETQYF. The DNA of the CDR3 is TGCGCCAGCAGTCCAAGGGGGCTTGAGGAGACCCAGTACTTC.

The gene calls are TRBV6-1 and TRBJ1-5; the match to TRBD1 covers 7 bases. V was clipped by 3 bases and J by 9 bases; unmatched bases: 11. The CDR3 extends over 15 amino acids. CDR1 and CDR2 from the germline V gene are MNHNS and SASEGT. The CDR3 sequence is CASSDIRDRLWPQHF. CDR3 in DNA: TGTGCCAGCAGTGATATCCGGGACAGACTATGGCCCCAGCATTTT.

The rearrangement uses TRBV7-9 and TRBJ1-5; D gene uncertain. The V and J ends lost 5 bases and 7 bases respectively, with 15 bases between them. The CDR3 covers 14 residues. Germline CDR1 is SEHNR and CDR2 is FQNEAQ (reference sequence). Here the CDR3 reads CASSQRHASQPQHF. Written as DNA, the CDR3 is TGTGCCAGCAGCCAGAGACATGCCAGCCAGCCCCAGCATTTT.

The chain is built from TRBV7-8 and TRBJ2-5; maybe TRBD2 (7 bases). CDR1 is SGHVS and CDR2 is FQNEAQ in the germline V gene. The CDR3 sequence is 14 residues long. Trimming pared 6 bases from V and 5 bases from J, leaving 16 bases between. This CDR3 is CASSWGGARETQYF. The DNA of the CDR3 is TGTGCCAGCAGTTGGGGGGGGGCCCGGGAGACCCAGTACTTC.

The chain is built from TRBV10-3 and TRBJ2-7, with 7 bases aligning to TRBD2. CDR3 length: 14 amino acids. Germline V gene data show CDR1 as ENHRY and CDR2 as SYGVKD. After removal of 3 bases from V and 3 bases from J, the junction contained 5 bases not matched to a gene. CDR3 sequence (DNA): TGTGCCATCAGTGATAGGGGCGGGGGCTACGAGCAGTACTTC. Translation: CAISDRGGGYEQYF.

In this sample, this clone turned up once. J is TRBJ1-5 and V is TRBV19, with D maybe TRBD1 (5 bases). CDR3 length: 13 residues. V was shortened by 5 bases and J by 7 bases, with 12 bases between the two germline ends. Germline CDR1 reads LNHDA; CDR2 reads SQIVND (reference sequence). The CDR3 region is CASSGDRGQPQHF. The CDR3 bases are TGTGCCAGTAGTGGGGACCGAGGACAGCCCCAGCATTTT.

The V and J genes are TRBV27 and TRBJ2-3, with 9 bases that match TRBD2. V lost 6 bases to trimming and J lost 3 bases; unmatched junction nucleotides: 7. Germline CDR1 is MNHEY and CDR2 is SMNVEV (reference sequence). This CDR3 comprises 15 residues. CDR3: CASRAAGGRTDTQYF. For the CDR3, the DNA is TGTGCCAGCAGGGCTGCGGGGGGGCGGACAGATACGCAGTATTTT.

The rearrangement joins TRBV27 to TRBJ2-7, with D maybe TRBD2 (6 bases). The germline V and J ends were trimmed by 2 bases and 4 bases, with 12 bases remaining between them. The CDR3 is 14 residues long. Germline assignment: CDR1 MNHEY and CDR2 SMNVEV (reference sequence). The DNA of the CDR3 is TGTGCCAGCAGTTTAGGAATGGAGGGTTACGAGCAGTACTTC. This translates into CASSLGMEGYEQYF.

The CDR3 DNA sequence: TGTGCCAGCAGCTTAGCGACAGATGACCAAGAGACCCAGTACTTC. Amino acid sequence: CASSLATDDQETQYF. The rearrangement links TRBV7-9 to TRBJ2-5, with a possible D match to TRBD1 (5 bases). The CDR3 extends over 15 amino acids. CDR1 and CDR2 from the germline V gene are SEHNR and FQNEAQ (reference sequence). Trimming left V 0 bases short and J 0 bases short, with 8 bases between.

This chain connects TRBV7-9 to TRBJ1-6, with 8 bases identical to TRBD1. CDR1 and CDR2 (germline): SEHNR, FQNEAQ (reference sequence). CDR3 length: 14 amino acids. V shed 5 bases and J 10 bases; nucleotides not matched to a gene: 7. The CDR3 DNA is TGTGCCAGCAGCCCCACAGGGGGTGGCTCACCCCTCCACTTT. Amino acid sequence: CASSPTGGGSPLHF.

The chain employs TRBV19 and TRBJ1-1; 10 bases are shared with TRBD1. Germline CDR1 reads LNHDA; CDR2 reads SQIVND (reference sequence). The CDR3 spans 19 residues. With V trimmed by 4 bases and J by 2 bases, 16 bases remained unmatched. The CDR3 reads CASSTGPRQGASGNTEAFF. DNA of the CDR3: TGTGCCAGTAGTACGGGGCCCCGACAGGGGGCATCTGGAAACACTGAAGCTTTCTTT.

The chain joins TRBV30 to TRBJ1-2, with D hard to call. Germline CDR1 reads GTSNPN; CDR2 reads SVGIG (reference sequence). V lost 3 bases and J 2 bases, leaving 13 bases between the germline ends. The CDR3 is 14 amino acids. CDR3 DNA: TGTGCCTGGAGCTCGAAAGGGTGGAACTATGGCTACACCTTC. It codes for CAWSSKGWNYGYTF. Variable domain in full (rest from reference TRBV30 and TRBJ1-2): SQTIHQWPATLVQPVGSPLSLECTVEGTSNPNLYWYRQAAGRGLQLLFYSVGIGQISSEVPQNLSASRPQDRQFILSSKKLLLSDSGFYLCAWSSKGWNYGYTFGSGTRLTVV.

The chain combines TRBV6-5 with TRBJ1-2, with 7 bases lining up with TRBD1. The CDR3 extends over 13 amino acids. J lost 1 base, V lost 6 bases, and 2 bases had no gene match. Germline V lookup: CDR1 MNHEY, CDR2 SVGAGI. CDR3 DNA sequence: TGTGCCAGCAGGGGACAGTTTAACTATGGCTACACCTTC. Amino acid sequence: CASRGQFNYGYTF.

The table lists this clone with many counts. V gene TRBV5-4 combines with J gene TRBJ2-2; 12 bases map to TRBD1. The CDR3 is made up of 16 amino acids. Per the germline V gene, CDR1 is SGHNT and CDR2 is YYREEE (reference sequence). Trimming took 4 bases from V and 5 from J; bases not matched to a gene: 6. The CDR3 DNA is TGTGCCAGCAGCCCGCCGGGACAGGGGGCTACCGGGGAGCTGTTTTTT. Its translation is CASSPPGQGATGELFF.

V usage is TRBV6-5 and J usage is TRBJ2-3, with D unclear. The CDR3 is made up of 12 amino acids. With 8 bases removed from V and 2 bases from J, the gap between germline ends came to 8 bases. Per germline, CDR1 MNHEY and CDR2 SVGAGI. Here the CDR3 reads CASLQITDTQYF. The CDR3 nucleotides are TGTGCCAGCCTACAGATCACAGATACGCAGTATTTT.

The V call is TRBV7-2, the J call TRBJ2-7; weak D call: TRBD2 (5 bases). The CDR3 runs 15 residues. CDR1 and CDR2 (germline): SGHTA, FQGNSA. Trimming removed 3 bases at V and 0 bases at J, with 12 bases between. The chain's CDR3 is CASSFGGSSSYEQYF. The CDR3 coding sequence is TGTGCCAGCAGCTTCGGAGGAAGCAGCTCCTACGAGCAGTACTTC.

The V call is TRBV30, the J call TRBJ2-7, with D perhaps TRBD1 or TRBD2 (5 bases each). Trimming left V 3 bases short and J 0 bases short, with 15 bases between. Germline V gene sequence: CDR1 GTSNPN, CDR2 SVGIG (reference sequence). This CDR3 spans 15 amino acids. The CDR3: CAWRRGERSSYEQYF. The CDR3 nucleotides are TGTGCCTGGAGGAGGGGCGAAAGGAGCTCCTACGAGCAGTACTTC.

The chain carries TRBV5-1 and TRBJ1-1; 9 nucleotides agree with TRBD1. V was pared by 4 bases and J by 11 bases, with 3 bases of the junction left unmatched. Germline V CDR1 and CDR2: SGHRS, YFSETQ. The CDR3 is 11 amino acids. DNA of the CDR3: TGCGCCAGCAGCGAACAGGGGGCGGCTTTCTTT. Translation: CASSEQGAAFF. Full variable domain (outside the CDR3, taken from reference TRBV5-1 and TRBJ1-1): KAGVTQTPRYLIKTRGQQVTLSCSPISGHRSVSWYQQTPGQGLQFLFEYFSETQRNKGNFPGRFSGRQFSNSRSEMNVSTLELGDSALYLCASSEQGAAFFGQGTRLTVV.

V usage is TRBV7-3 and J usage is TRBJ2-1, with D hard to call. The CDR3 has 14 residues. V lost 2 bases to trimming and J lost 2 bases, with 7 bases between them. Germline V CDR1 and CDR2: SGHTA, FQGTGA. Here the CDR3 reads CASSLFGTYNEQFF. DNA for the CDR3: TGTGCCAGCAGCTTATTCGGAACCTACAATGAGCAGTTCTTC.

The chain combines TRBV6-5 with TRBJ1-2, with D tentatively TRBD1 (6 bases). V was trimmed by 5 bases and J by 4 bases, leaving 11 bases between them. The germline V gene has CDR1 MNHEY and CDR2 SVGAGI. This CDR3 comprises 13 residues. The CDR3 nucleotides read TGTGCCAGCAGTAGACAGGACGGCTATGGCTACACCTTC. Translated, it gives CASSRQDGYGYTF.

Notes on this clone: Given a far larger clone just one base away, this is likely a sequencing read error. The chain has TRBV11-1 and TRBJ1-1; no clear D. Germline V gives CDR1 SGHAT, CDR2 FQDESV (reference sequence). The CDR3 has 13 amino acids. Trimming pared 3 bases from V and 1 base from J, leaving 6 bases between. In nucleotides, the CDR3 is TGTGCCAGCAGCTTTTGGGAGAACACTGAAGCTTTCTTT. Protein product: CASSFWENTEAFF.

The chain uses TRBV3-1 (or the pseudogene TRBV3-2) and TRBJ1-3; D remains unclear. The CDR3 runs 12 residues. CDR1 is LGHDT and CDR2 is YNNKEL in the germline V gene (reference sequence). The ends were cut back, 4 bases at V and 3 bases at J, with 4 bases in the middle. CDR3 sequence (DNA): TGTGCCAGCAGCCCCTTTGGAAACACCATATATTTT. Translating it yields CASSPFGNTIYF.

The chain employs TRBV12-3 or TRBV12-4 and TRBJ2-5, with 8 bases lining up with TRBD1. The length of the CDR3 is 13 residues. V lost 7 bases, J lost 6 bases, and 7 bases stayed unmatched. The CDR3 protein is CASTLGQGQTQYF. The DNA of the CDR3 is TGTGCCAGCACCCTTGGACAGGGCCAGACCCAGTACTTC.

The chain is built from TRBV7-6 and TRBJ1-5, with D perhaps matching TRBD1 (5 bases). CDR3 size: 12 residues. Trimming pared 5 bases from V and 6 bases from J, leaving 8 bases between. CDR1 and CDR2 (germline): SGHVS, FNYEAQ. The CDR3 DNA is TGTGCCAGCAGCCGAAGGGGTCAGCCCCAGCATTTT. This gives the protein CASSRRGQPQHF.

The rearrangement uses TRBV10-2 and TRBJ1-1, with 8 bases lining up with TRBD1. Germline lookup yields CDR1 WSHSY and CDR2 SAAADI. Germline trimming cut 7 bases from V and 0 bases from J; bases unmatched to any gene: 4. This CDR3 has 14 residues. The CDR3 nucleotides read TGCGCCAGCACCCGGACAGGGATGAACACTGAAGCTTTCTTT. It translates to CASTRTGMNTEAFF.

The J gene is TRBJ2-3, the V gene TRBV6-5; D may be TRBD1 or TRBD2 (5 bases each). The CDR3 covers 13 residues. The V end was cut by 6 bases, the J end by 5 bases, with 12 bases between. The germline V gene has CDR1 MNHEY and CDR2 SVGAGI. CDR3 sequence: CASSLGEIDTQYF. DNA for the CDR3: TGTGCCAGCAGCTTGGGGGAAATAGATACGCAGTATTTT.